The subject of this entry is one T cell receptor beta chain. Sequenced by immunoSEQ multiplex PCR; TCRdb stores in-frame clones only, minus some. The sample comprises more than 450,000 clones, roughly 87% of which are singletons, and under 0.75% rests with the top ten. These data are taken from a study of blood T cell repertoires in COVID-19. Looking at the study overall: Italy, Spain and the United States were the sources of the convalescent and acute COVID-19 samples.

Participant-reported clinical history was the basis for cohort assignment. Recovery meant two consecutive negative NP/OP PCR tests, professional clearance, or resolved symptoms. Germline lookup yields CDR1 LGHDT and CDR2 YNNKEL (reference sequence). The CDR3 totals 15 residues. The V gene end was trimmed by 1 base and the J gene end by 5 bases; junction bases not matched to a gene: 4. Source material: PBMCs or T cells enriched from blood (not recorded which). This clonotype was obtained from a woman between 18 and 29 years old who had recovered from COVID-19. The V call is TRBV3-1 (or the pseudogene TRBV3-2), the J call TRBJ1-1, with 10 bases aligning to TRBD1. CDR3 loop: CASSQAGTGETEAFF. CDR3 nucleotide sequence: TGTGCCAGCAGCCAAGCTGGGACAGGGGAAACTGAAGCTTTCTTT.